This TCR beta chain appears in the sequencing data of a study of T cell repertoires in cytomegalovirus infection. As for the study in general: Public TCR beta signatures provided an indication of both CMV infection and a matching HLA type. Overall study results and limits: Individuals carrying CMV plus the relevant HLA were identified by cumulative frequency of public TCR beta families. What dominated the ex vivo response were HLA-C-restricted CMV-specific TCR beta clonotypes.

TCRdb recomputed calls from the reads with MiXCR, one row per CDR3 protein. The table lists more than 400,000 distinct CDR3 sequences, about 26% of them singletons, with under 15% in the top ten. The germline gives CDR1 MNHEY, CDR2 SVGEGT. V dropped 6 bases and J dropped 2; count of bases not matched to a gene: 9. This CDR3 contains 16 residues. This clonotype was counted only a few times. Its antigen is currently unknown. Sequencing input: PBMCs. The rearrangement links TRBV6-2 or TRBV6-3 to TRBJ2-5, with 10 positions matching TRBD2. The clonotype was recovered from a human donor in good health (CMV status not recorded). Some clones in this sample may be carry-over from other donors' samples. As DNA, the CDR3 is TGTGCCAGCAGCCCAGGACTAGCGGTCTGGCAAGAGACCCAGTACTTC. Protein sequence: CASSPGLAVWQETQYF.